Listed below are T cell receptor beta chains from one sample, sequenced in a study of T cell responses to AZD1222 COVID-19 vaccine. Measured with immunoSEQ multiplex PCR; TCRdb has only the in-frame clones, and not every one. The sample lists fewer than 200,000 clones, approximately 90% occurring once. The source was peripheral blood, collected 28 days after the second AZD1222 dose. These receptors were taken from an adult who received the AZD1222 COVID-19 vaccine. CDR3s include the opening cysteine and the closing phenylalanine or tryptophan. Fields, in order: CDR3 length, clone size, V gene, J gene, D gene, CDR3 DNA, CDR3 protein. D genes are given only for firm matches. Some rows have no size entry. The others give once, few or many, or a class for an expanded clone.

CDR3 length: 13; clone size: NA; V gene: TRBV7-9; J gene: TRBJ2-5; D gene: NA; CDR3 DNA: TGTGCCAGCAGCTTTAATGCGGTAGAGACCCAGTACTTC; CDR3 protein: CASSFNAVETQYF
CDR3 length: 14; clone size: once; V gene: TRBV12-5; J gene: TRBJ1-1; D gene: NA; CDR3 DNA: TGTGCTAGTGGTTTGGACAGGATGAACACTGAAGCTTTCTTT; CDR3 protein: CASGLDRMNTEAFF
CDR3 length: 14; clone size: NA; V gene: TRBV2; J gene: TRBJ2-1; D gene: NA; CDR3 DNA: TGTGCCAGCAGTGCAAATGTACCCTACAATGAGCAGTTCTTC; CDR3 protein: CASSANVPYNEQFF
CDR3 length: 11; clone size: NA; V gene: TRBV7-6; J gene: TRBJ1-1; D gene: NA; CDR3 DNA: TGTGCCAGCAGCTATAATAACGAAGCTTTCTTT; CDR3 protein: CASSYNNEAFF
CDR3 length: 13; clone size: NA; V gene: TRBV19; J gene: TRBJ1-1; D gene: TRBD1; CDR3 DNA: TGTGCCAGTGCGGGACAGCTGAACACTGAAGCTTTCTTT; CDR3 protein: CASAGQLNTEAFF
CDR3 length: 13; clone size: NA; V gene: TRBV5-1; J gene: TRBJ1-6; D gene: NA; CDR3 DNA: TGCGCCAGCAGCTCCCAAGAGGGCTCACCCCTCCACTTT; CDR3 protein: CASSSQEGSPLHF
CDR3 length: 13; clone size: NA; V gene: TRBV14; J gene: TRBJ1-1; D gene: NA; CDR3 DNA: TGTGCCAGCAGTCCAAACAGAAACACTGAAGCTTTCTTT; CDR3 protein: CASSPNRNTEAFF
CDR3 length: 14; clone size: NA; V gene: TRBV3-1/TRBV3-2; J gene: TRBJ2-7; D gene: NA; CDR3 DNA: TGTGCCAGCAGCCAAGATTACCCCACCTACGAGCAGTACTTC; CDR3 protein: CASSQDYPTYEQYF
CDR3 length: 16; clone size: NA; V gene: TRBV5-1; J gene: TRBJ2-1; D gene: NA; CDR3 DNA: TGCGCCAGCAGCTTGGAGATCGGGGCTTCCTACAATGAGCAGTTCTTC; CDR3 protein: CASSLEIGASYNEQFF
CDR3 length: 17; clone size: NA; V gene: TRBV4-1; J gene: TRBJ2-7; D gene: NA; CDR3 DNA: TGCGCCAGCAGCCAGGGGTCGGGACTCCTGGGGGAGATGGAGCAGTACTTC; CDR3 protein: CASSQGSGLLGEMEQYF
CDR3 length: 14; clone size: NA; V gene: TRBV7-2; J gene: TRBJ2-1; D gene: TRBD2; CDR3 DNA: TGTGCCAGCAGCTTTAGCGGGGGGGGCAATGAGCAGTTCTTC; CDR3 protein: CASSFSGGGNEQFF
CDR3 length: 15; clone size: NA; V gene: TRBV6-6; J gene: TRBJ1-1; D gene: NA; CDR3 DNA: TGTGCCAGCAGTACGATGGGACAAATGAACACTGAAGCTTTCTTT; CDR3 protein: CASSTMGQMNTEAFF
CDR3 length: 13; clone size: NA; V gene: TRBV15; J gene: TRBJ2-3; D gene: NA; CDR3 DNA: TGTGCCACCAGGTACAGTGGCACAGATACGCAGTATTTT; CDR3 protein: CATRYSGTDTQYF
CDR3 length: 17; clone size: NA; V gene: TRBV4-3; J gene: TRBJ1-5; D gene: NA; CDR3 DNA: TGCGCCAGCAGCCAAGATTATATGGGGGGAGACAATCAGCCCCAGCATTTT; CDR3 protein: CASSQDYMGGDNQPQHF
CDR3 length: 14; clone size: NA; V gene: TRBV18; J gene: TRBJ2-3; D gene: NA; CDR3 DNA: TGTGCCAGCTCACCACTTATAGGGGAAGATACGCAGTATTTT; CDR3 protein: CASSPLIGEDTQYF
CDR3 length: 15; clone size: NA; V gene: TRBV7-9; J gene: TRBJ2-2; D gene: NA; CDR3 DNA: TGTGCCAGCAGCTGGGATCTTTCGAACACCGGGGAGCTGTTTTTT; CDR3 protein: CASSWDLSNTGELFF
CDR3 length: 14; clone size: NA; V gene: TRBV6-5; J gene: TRBJ1-1; D gene: NA; CDR3 DNA: TGTGCCAGCAGCGCGGGGCAGGGAAGCACTGAAGCTTTCTTT; CDR3 protein: CASSAGQGSTEAFF
CDR3 length: 15; clone size: NA; V gene: TRBV5-4; J gene: TRBJ1-1; D gene: NA; CDR3 DNA: TGTGCCAGCAGCTTGGGTGGGGCCTACAGTTTGAGAGCTTTCTTT; CDR3 protein: CASSLGGAYSLRAFF
CDR3 length: 10; clone size: NA; V gene: TRBV6-5; J gene: TRBJ2-1; D gene: NA; CDR3 DNA: TGTGCCAGCGGCTTAAATGAGCAGTTCTTC; CDR3 protein: CASGLNEQFF
CDR3 length: 16; clone size: NA; V gene: TRBV5-4; J gene: TRBJ1-1; D gene: TRBD1; CDR3 DNA: TGTGCCAGCAGCCACGGGGACAGGTGGGTTTACACTGAAGCTTTCTTT; CDR3 protein: CASSHGDRWVYTEAFF
CDR3 length: 14; clone size: NA; V gene: TRBV19; J gene: TRBJ1-5; D gene: NA; CDR3 DNA: TGTGCCAGTAGTGTGACATTCAGCAATCAGCCCCAGCATTTT; CDR3 protein: CASSVTFSNQPQHF
CDR3 length: 13; clone size: few; V gene: TRBV19; J gene: TRBJ1-1; D gene: NA; CDR3 DNA: TGTGCCAGTAGTACATACCAGGGCGCTGAAGCTTTCTTT; CDR3 protein: CASSTYQGAEAFF
CDR3 length: 15; clone size: NA; V gene: TRBV11-2; J gene: TRBJ1-4; D gene: NA; CDR3 DNA: TGTGCCAGCAGCTTAGATAAGGGGCTCGGTGAAAAACTGTTTTTT; CDR3 protein: CASSLDKGLGEKLFF
CDR3 length: 14; clone size: NA; V gene: TRBV15; J gene: TRBJ1-1; D gene: NA; CDR3 DNA: TGTGCCACCAGCAGCCGAGGACGGGACACTGAAGCTTTCTTT; CDR3 protein: CATSSRGRDTEAFF
CDR3 length: 13; clone size: NA; V gene: TRBV12-3/TRBV12-4; J gene: TRBJ2-7; D gene: NA; CDR3 DNA: TGTGCCAGCAGTTTAAGGCGGGGCTACGAGCAGTACTTC; CDR3 protein: CASSLRRGYEQYF
CDR3 length: 15; clone size: NA; V gene: TRBV18; J gene: TRBJ1-1; D gene: NA; CDR3 DNA: TGTGCCAGCTCACCAATGAACGGGGAGAACACTGAAGCTTTCTTT; CDR3 protein: CASSPMNGENTEAFF
CDR3 length: 13; clone size: NA; V gene: TRBV30; J gene: TRBJ2-1; D gene: TRBD2; CDR3 DNA: TGTGCCTGGAAAAAGCGGGGGACGAATGAGCAGTTCTTC; CDR3 protein: CAWKKRGTNEQFF
CDR3 length: 14; clone size: NA; V gene: TRBV19; J gene: TRBJ2-7; D gene: NA; CDR3 DNA: TGTGCCAGTAGTATCAGAACAAGGTCCTACGAGCAGTACTTC; CDR3 protein: CASSIRTRSYEQYF
CDR3 length: 12; clone size: NA; V gene: TRBV30; J gene: TRBJ1-2; D gene: NA; CDR3 DNA: TGTGCCTTTTCTGGGGGGGACTATGGCTACACCTTC; CDR3 protein: CAFSGGDYGYTF
CDR3 length: 13; clone size: few; V gene: TRBV12-3/TRBV12-4; J gene: TRBJ2-2; D gene: NA; CDR3 DNA: TGTGCCAGCAGTTTAGGGGGAACCGGGGAGCTGTTTTTT; CDR3 protein: CASSLGGTGELFF
CDR3 length: 13; clone size: NA; V gene: TRBV12-3/TRBV12-4; J gene: TRBJ2-5; D gene: NA; CDR3 DNA: TGTGCCAGCAATTCTTTCAGGAGAGAGACCCAGTACTTC; CDR3 protein: CASNSFRRETQYF
CDR3 length: 16; clone size: NA; V gene: TRBV10-1; J gene: TRBJ1-5; D gene: NA; CDR3 DNA: TGCGCCAGCTCGGAAGACAGTGTGGATAGCAATCAGCCCCAGCATTTT; CDR3 protein: CASSEDSVDSNQPQHF
CDR3 length: 17; clone size: NA; V gene: TRBV6-2/TRBV6-3; J gene: TRBJ2-5; D gene: TRBD2; CDR3 DNA: TGTGCCAGCAGTTACTTGACTAGCGGGGGGGCTAAGGAGACCCAGTACTTC; CDR3 protein: CASSYLTSGGAKETQYF
CDR3 length: 14; clone size: NA; V gene: TRBV27; J gene: TRBJ2-7; D gene: NA; CDR3 DNA: TGTGCCAGCGCTGGGCTAGTAGTTCTCGACGAGCAGTACTTC; CDR3 protein: CASAGLVVLDEQYF
CDR3 length: 13; clone size: NA; V gene: TRBV29-1; J gene: TRBJ2-7; D gene: NA; CDR3 DNA: TGCAGCGTCATGGGCAGGCTATCCTACGAGCAGTACTTC; CDR3 protein: CSVMGRLSYEQYF
CDR3 length: 15; clone size: NA; V gene: TRBV3-1/TRBV3-2; J gene: TRBJ1-2; D gene: TRBD1; CDR3 DNA: TGTGCCAGCAGCCTATCCGGGACAGGGCTCTATGGCTACACCTTC; CDR3 protein: CASSLSGTGLYGYTF
CDR3 length: 17; clone size: NA; V gene: TRBV14; J gene: TRBJ2-5; D gene: NA; CDR3 DNA: TGTGCCAGCAGCCAAGAATGGTTGGGCAGGGGGGAAGAGACCCAGTACTTC; CDR3 protein: CASSQEWLGRGEETQYF
CDR3 length: 11; clone size: NA; V gene: TRBV20-1; J gene: TRBJ1-1; D gene: NA; CDR3 DNA: TGCAGTGCTTCAACGAACACTGAAGCTTTCTTT; CDR3 protein: CSASTNTEAFF
CDR3 length: 14; clone size: few; V gene: TRBV5-4; J gene: TRBJ2-2; D gene: NA; CDR3 DNA: TGTGCCAGCAGCTTTGGAGGAGTACTCGGGGAGCTGTTTTTT; CDR3 protein: CASSFGGVLGELFF
CDR3 length: 15; clone size: NA; V gene: TRBV11-2; J gene: TRBJ2-2; D gene: NA; CDR3 DNA: TGTGCCAGCAGCTTAAACCCGACAGCAACCGGGGAGCTGTTTTTT; CDR3 protein: CASSLNPTATGELFF
CDR3 length: 14; clone size: NA; V gene: TRBV29-1; J gene: TRBJ1-5; D gene: NA; CDR3 DNA: TGCAGCCCACGGGACGGCCCAACGGGGAAGCCCCAGCATTTT; CDR3 protein: CSPRDGPTGKPQHF
CDR3 length: 17; clone size: NA; V gene: TRBV18; J gene: TRBJ2-7; D gene: TRBD2; CDR3 DNA: TGTGCCAGCTCACCATCTAGGACTAGCGGGCCCTCCTACGAGCAGTACTTC; CDR3 protein: CASSPSRTSGPSYEQYF